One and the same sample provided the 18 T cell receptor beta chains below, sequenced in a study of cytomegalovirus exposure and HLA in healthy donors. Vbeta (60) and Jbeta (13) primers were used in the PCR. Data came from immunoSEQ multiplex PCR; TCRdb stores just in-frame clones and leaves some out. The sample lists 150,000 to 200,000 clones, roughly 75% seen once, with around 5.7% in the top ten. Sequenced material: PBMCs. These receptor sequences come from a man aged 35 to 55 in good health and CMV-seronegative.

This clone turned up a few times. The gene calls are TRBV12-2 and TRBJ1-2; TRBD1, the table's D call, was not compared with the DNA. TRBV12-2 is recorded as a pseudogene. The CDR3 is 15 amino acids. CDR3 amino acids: CASRLKGQTNYGYTF. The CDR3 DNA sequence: TGTGCAAGTCGCTTAAAGGGGCAGACCAACTATGGCTACACCTTC.

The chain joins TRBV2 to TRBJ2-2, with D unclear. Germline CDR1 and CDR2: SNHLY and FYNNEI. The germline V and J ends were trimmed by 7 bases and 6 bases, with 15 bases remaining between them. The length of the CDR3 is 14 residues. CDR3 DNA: TGTGCCAGCACGCCGGCGCGAAGCGCCGGGGAGCTGTTTTTT. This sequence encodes CASTPARSAGELFF.

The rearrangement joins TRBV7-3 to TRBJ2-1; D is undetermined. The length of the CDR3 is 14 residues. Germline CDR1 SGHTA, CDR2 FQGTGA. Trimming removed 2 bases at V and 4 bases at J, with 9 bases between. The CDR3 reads CASSLFGDYNEQFF. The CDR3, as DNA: TGTGCCAGCAGCTTATTCGGAGATTACAATGAGCAGTTCTTC.

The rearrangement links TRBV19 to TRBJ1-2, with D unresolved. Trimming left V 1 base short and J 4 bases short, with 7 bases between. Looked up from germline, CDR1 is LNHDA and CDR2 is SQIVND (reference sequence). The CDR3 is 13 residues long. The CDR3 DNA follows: TGTGCCAGTAGTATAGGAACAGTCTATGGCTACACCTTC. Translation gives CASSIGTVYGYTF.

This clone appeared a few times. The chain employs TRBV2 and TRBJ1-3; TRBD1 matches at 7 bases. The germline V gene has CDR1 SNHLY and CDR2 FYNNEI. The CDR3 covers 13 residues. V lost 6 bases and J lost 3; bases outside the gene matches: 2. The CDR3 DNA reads TGTGCCAGCAGGAACAGGGGTGGAAACACCATATATTTT. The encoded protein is CASRNRGGNTIYF.

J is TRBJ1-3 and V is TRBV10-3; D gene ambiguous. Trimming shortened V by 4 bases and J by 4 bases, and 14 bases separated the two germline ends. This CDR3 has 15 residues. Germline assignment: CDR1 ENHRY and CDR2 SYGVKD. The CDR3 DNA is TGTGCCATCAGTGTGGGGAGGACTGAAGGAAACACCATATATTTT. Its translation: CAISVGRTEGNTIYF.

CDR3 sequence reads: CASSYSRQPYYGYTF. The CDR3 DNA is TGTGCCAGCAGTTACTCGAGACAGCCTTACTATGGCTACACCTTC. This chain uses TRBV6-5 with TRBJ1-2; a possible D gene is TRBD1 (5 bases). Germline V gene lookup returns CDR1 MNHEY and CDR2 SVGAGI. This CDR3 has 15 residues. V shed 0 bases and J shed 3 bases, with 11 bases lying between them.

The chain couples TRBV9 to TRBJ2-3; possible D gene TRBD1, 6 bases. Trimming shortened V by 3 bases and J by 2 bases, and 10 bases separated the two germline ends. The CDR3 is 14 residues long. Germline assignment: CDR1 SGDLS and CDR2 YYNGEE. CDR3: CASSAGAYTDTQYF. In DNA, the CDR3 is TGTGCCAGCAGCGCAGGGGCGTACACAGATACGCAGTATTTT.

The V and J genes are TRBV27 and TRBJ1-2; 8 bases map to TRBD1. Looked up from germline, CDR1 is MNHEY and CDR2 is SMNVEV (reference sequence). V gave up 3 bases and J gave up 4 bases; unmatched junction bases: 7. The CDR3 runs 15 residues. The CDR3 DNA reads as TGTGCCAGCAGTTTTCAAGCTGACAGGGGCTATGGCTACACCTTC. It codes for CASSFQADRGYGYTF.

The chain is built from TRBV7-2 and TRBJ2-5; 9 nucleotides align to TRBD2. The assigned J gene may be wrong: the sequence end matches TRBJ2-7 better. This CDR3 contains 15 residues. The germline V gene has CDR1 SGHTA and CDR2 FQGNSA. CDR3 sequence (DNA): TGTGCCAGCAGCTCGGGACTAGCCTGGGTGGACGAGCAGTACTTC. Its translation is CASSSGLAWVDEQYF.

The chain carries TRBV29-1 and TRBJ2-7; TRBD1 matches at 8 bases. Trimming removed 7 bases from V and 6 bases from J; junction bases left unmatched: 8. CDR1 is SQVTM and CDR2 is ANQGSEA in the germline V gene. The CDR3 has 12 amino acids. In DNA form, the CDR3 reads TGCAGCGCCGACCAGGGGGCGGGCGAGCAGTACTTC. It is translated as CSADQGAGEQYF.

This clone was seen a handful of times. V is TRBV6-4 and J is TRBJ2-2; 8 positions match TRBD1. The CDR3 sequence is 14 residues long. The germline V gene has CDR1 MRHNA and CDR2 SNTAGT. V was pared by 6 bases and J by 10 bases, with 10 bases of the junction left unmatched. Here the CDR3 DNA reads TGTGCCAGCAGGGAGGGACAGGCTTCGGAGGAGCTGTTTTTT. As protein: CASREGQASEELFF.

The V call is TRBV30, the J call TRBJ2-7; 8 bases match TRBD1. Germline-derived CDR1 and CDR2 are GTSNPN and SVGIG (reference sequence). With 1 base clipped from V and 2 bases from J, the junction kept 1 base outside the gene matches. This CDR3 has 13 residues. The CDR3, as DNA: TGTGCCTGGAGTGACAGGGGGACCTACGAGCAGTACTTC. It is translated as CAWSDRGTYEQYF.

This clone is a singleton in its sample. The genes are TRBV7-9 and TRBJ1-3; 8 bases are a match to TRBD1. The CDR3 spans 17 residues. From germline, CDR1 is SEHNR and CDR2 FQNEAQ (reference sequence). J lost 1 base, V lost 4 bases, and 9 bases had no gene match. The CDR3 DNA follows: TGTGCCAGCAGCTCGGCGGACAGGGCCTTTTCTGGAAACACCATATATTTT. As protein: CASSSADRAFSGNTIYF.

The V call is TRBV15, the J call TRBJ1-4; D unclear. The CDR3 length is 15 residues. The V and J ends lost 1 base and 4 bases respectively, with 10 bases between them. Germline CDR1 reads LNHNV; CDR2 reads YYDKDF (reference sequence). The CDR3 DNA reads TGTGCCACCAGCAGAGGAGGGTCCAGTAATGAAAAACTGTTTTTT. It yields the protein CATSRGGSSNEKLFF.

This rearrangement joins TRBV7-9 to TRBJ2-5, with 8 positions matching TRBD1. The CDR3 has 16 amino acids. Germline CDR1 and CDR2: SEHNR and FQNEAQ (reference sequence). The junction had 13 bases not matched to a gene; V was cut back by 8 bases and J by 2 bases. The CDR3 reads CASGRQTGVGQETQYF. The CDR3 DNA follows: TGTGCCAGCGGCCGCCAGACAGGGGTTGGACAAGAGACCCAGTACTTC.

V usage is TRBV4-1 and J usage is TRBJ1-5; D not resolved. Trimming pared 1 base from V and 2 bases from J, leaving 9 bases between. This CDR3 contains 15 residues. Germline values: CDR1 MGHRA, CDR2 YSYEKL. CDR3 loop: CASSQVNSGNQPQHF. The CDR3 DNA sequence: TGCGCCAGCAGCCAAGTGAACTCCGGCAATCAGCCCCAGCATTTT.

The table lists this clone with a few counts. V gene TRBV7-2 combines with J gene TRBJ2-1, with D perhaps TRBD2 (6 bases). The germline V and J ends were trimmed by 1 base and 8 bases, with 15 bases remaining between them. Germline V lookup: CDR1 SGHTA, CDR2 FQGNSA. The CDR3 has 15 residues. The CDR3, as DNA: TGTGCCAGCAGCTTAGGGCGGGGCGACTATGATGAGCAGTTCTTC. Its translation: CASSLGRGDYDEQFF.